These T cell receptor beta chains were read from a single sample in a study of PD-L1 blockade in urothelial cancer. Clones were sequenced by immunoSEQ multiplex PCR, and TCRdb holds only the in-frame ones, with some missing. The table has tens of thousands of clones, around 86% seen once. This specimen consisted of PBMCs, obtained around atezolizumab (anti-PD-L1) treatment. These receptors all stem from a man aged 55 to 70 with urothelial cancer. Each CDR3 is given with its conserved first and last residue. D genes are given only for firm matches. The listing skips clone size in some rows; elsewhere it reads once, few, many or a size class.

cdr3_nt cdr3_aa j_call clone_size v_call d_call cdr3_length
TGCAGTGCTAGACCAGGAAACACCATATATTTT CSARPGNTIYF TRBJ1-3 . TRBV20-1 . 11
TGTGCCAGCATCCTCCAGGGGAGCACAGATACGCAGTATTTT CASILQGSTDTQYF TRBJ2-3 . TRBV6-6 . 14
TGTGCCAGCAGCCACGTGGGGGGGCTGGGCACCGGGGAGCTGTTTTTT CASSHVGGLGTGELFF TRBJ2-2 . TRBV9 . 16
TGTGCTAGCAGAGCTAGCGGGAACACCGGGGAGCTGTTTTTT CASRASGNTGELFF TRBJ2-2 . TRBV7-7 TRBD2 14
TGTGCTAGTGGTTTGGTACGACTAGCGGGGATAAGCTCCTACAATGAGCAGTTCTTC CASGLVRLAGISSYNEQFF TRBJ2-1 . TRBV12-5 TRBD2 19
TGTGCCAGCACCGACGGAGGCCGAAACTACAATCAGCCCCAGCATTTT CASTDGGRNYNQPQHF TRBJ1-5 . TRBV6-6 . 16
TGTGCCAGCAGCGTCCGGGACAGCTCCTACAATGAGCAGTTCTTC CASSVRDSSYNEQFF TRBJ2-1 . TRBV9 TRBD1 15
TGTGCCAGCAGCCTCGGGGGGCCTTCGTACAATGAGCAGTTCTTC CASSLGGPSYNEQFF TRBJ2-1 once TRBV7-3 . 15
TGTGCCAGCAGCTTAGATCCGGGTAGCGAAGAGACCCAGTACTTC CASSLDPGSEETQYF TRBJ2-5 . TRBV11-3 . 15
TGTGCCAGCAGCTTAAGGGGCCCCGGGCTAGCGGGAGAACTGGGGGAGACCCAGTACTTC CASSLRGPGLAGELGETQYF TRBJ2-5 . TRBV7-3 TRBD2 20
TGTGCCAGCAGTACGGTTAGCAATCAGCCCCAGCATTTT CASSTVSNQPQHF TRBJ1-5 once TRBV6-6 . 13
TGTGCCAGCAGCGACGACAGGGTCGGGGGAACCGGGGAGCTGTTTTTT CASSDDRVGGTGELFF TRBJ2-2 . TRBV9 . 16
TGTGCCTGGAGTTCAGGCAGGGACAATCAGCCCCAGCATTTT CAWSSGRDNQPQHF TRBJ1-5 . TRBV30 . 14
TGTGCCAGCAGCCCGGGCGGACTGAACTATGGCTACACCTTC CASSPGGLNYGYTF TRBJ1-2 . TRBV5-6 . 14
TGTGCCACATCCCACGTGGGGCTAGCCAAAAACATTCAGTACTTC CATSHVGLAKNIQYF TRBJ2-4 . TRBV19 . 15
TGTGCCAGCAGCTTCCTAGGGGACGAGCAGTACTTC CASSFLGDEQYF TRBJ2-7 . TRBV7-9 . 12
TGTGCCAGCGGAATGACAGGGGATCCCTACGAGCAGTACTTC CASGMTGDPYEQYF TRBJ2-7 . TRBV28 TRBD1 14
TGTGCCAGTAGTATGACTAGCGGGAGGGTCAATGAGCAGTTCTTC CASSMTSGRVNEQFF TRBJ2-1 . TRBV19 TRBD2 15
TGTGCCAGCAGCGACGGGACAGGGAATAGCAATCAGCCCCAGCATTTT CASSDGTGNSNQPQHF TRBJ1-5 . TRBV7-9 TRBD1 16
TGTGCCAGCAGCGCCCTAGCGGGAGCCTACGAGCAGTACTTC CASSALAGAYEQYF TRBJ2-7 . TRBV11-1 TRBD2 14
TGTGCCAGCAGTTCTATGGGACAGGGGTTGGGGAATCAGCCCCAGCATTTT CASSSMGQGLGNQPQHF TRBJ1-5 . TRBV27 TRBD1 17
TGTGCCAGCGTTGACGGGGGAGACTCCTACGAGCAGTACTTC CASVDGGDSYEQYF TRBJ2-7 . TRBV6-5 . 14
TGTGCCAGCAGCTTAAGTCTAGCGGGAGGCGGTGAGCAGTTCTTC CASSLSLAGGGEQFF TRBJ2-1 . TRBV7-3 TRBD2 15
TGTGCCAGCAGACCCGACAGGGATCGCAATCAGCCCCAGCATTTT CASRPDRDRNQPQHF TRBJ1-5 . TRBV6-5 TRBD1 15
TGTGCCAGCCCTTTAGAACCGGGGCTAGCGGGTTCCACCGAGCAGTACTTC CASPLEPGLAGSTEQYF TRBJ2-7 . TRBV11-1 TRBD2 17
TGCGCCAGCAGCGGCGGGACTAGCGGGGGCCTCGGCCGAAATACGCAGTATTTT CASSGGTSGGLGRNTQYF TRBJ2-3 . TRBV5-1 TRBD2 18
TGTGCCAGCAGCTTCTCTGGCGGGAGGACAGATACGCAGTATTTT CASSFSGGRTDTQYF TRBJ2-3 . TRBV5-4 TRBD2 15
TGTGCCAGCTCACTTGAAACAGGGGGCGACTATGGCTACACCTTC CASSLETGGDYGYTF TRBJ1-2 once TRBV18 TRBD1 15
TGTGCCAGCAGTTTATCCTCACAGACTGAAGCTTTCTTT CASSLSSQTEAFF TRBJ1-1 once TRBV27 . 13
TGTGCCAGCAGCACCGCCGGGAACCCAAGGACCCAGTACTTC CASSTAGNPRTQYF TRBJ2-5 . TRBV5-5 . 14
TGTGCCAGCAGCGGACTATCGGGATTCAACACCGGGGAGCTGTTTTTT CASSGLSGFNTGELFF TRBJ2-2 . TRBV5-4 . 16
TGTGCCAGCAGTGAATGGGGGGGCCAGGGCAATCAGCCCCAGCATTTT CASSEWGGQGNQPQHF TRBJ1-5 . TRBV25-1 . 16
TGTGCCAGTAAGACAGGGGGGAGCAATCAGCCCCAGCATTTT CASKTGGSNQPQHF TRBJ1-5 . TRBV27 TRBD1 14
TGTGCCAGCAGCTTATCACAGGGCAGGTTGCTGAATGAGCAGTTCTTC CASSLSQGRLLNEQFF TRBJ2-1 . TRBV7-6 . 16
TGTGCCAGCCTGGCATATAATTCACCCCTCCACTTT CASLAYNSPLHF TRBJ1-6 . TRBV5-8 . 12
TGTGCCAGCAGCACCCGGGGCAGCGGGGATACGCAGTATTTT CASSTRGSGDTQYF TRBJ2-3 once TRBV11-2 . 14
TGTGCCAGCAGCCTATCAGGGGAGTACAATGAGCAGTTCTTC CASSLSGEYNEQFF TRBJ2-1 . TRBV13 . 14
TGCGCCAGCAGTGATGAAGGGGCATGGGAGACCCAGTACTTC CASSDEGAWETQYF TRBJ2-5 . TRBV10-1 . 14
TGTGCCAGCAGCTTCCGAGAGGGGGTTTTGTCCCAGTACTTC CASSFREGVLSQYF TRBJ2-5 . TRBV7-8 . 14
TGTGCCAGCAGCTGGACAAAAGAGTCGGGGACACTAACCCCCTACGAGCAGTACTTC CASSWTKESGTLTPYEQYF TRBJ2-7 . TRBV5-6 . 19
TGTGCCAGCAGACACACTGGGGCAGCTTATGGCTACACCTTC CASRHTGAAYGYTF TRBJ1-2 . TRBV7-9 . 14
TGTGCCAGTAGGGAACAGGGCGCCTACGAGCAGTACTTC CASREQGAYEQYF TRBJ2-7 . TRBV19 . 13